This record covers a single TCR beta chain. These data come from a study of blood T cell repertoires in COVID-19. For the study at large: PBMCs, B-cell-depleted T cells, or T cells provided the cDNA or gDNA that made up the material.

The protocol was immunoSEQ multiplex PCR, while the TCRdb copy is restricted to in-frame clones and leaves out a portion. The sample has about 240,000 clones; about 90% are singletons. Deletions cut 2 bases from V and 7 bases from J, with 11 bases between. The CDR3 is made up of 13 amino acids. Those enrolled, adults aged roughly 18 to 100 years, came from fewer than 25 US areas. Participants' reported clinical history set cohort assignment. V and J are TRBV12-3 or TRBV12-4 and TRBJ1-2; the D gene is possibly TRBD1 (5 bases). This sequence originates from a woman between 40 and 50 years old with acute COVID-19. Sequenced: PBMCs or T cells enriched from blood (not recorded which). This chain's CDR3 is CASSLTRDSGYTF. CDR3 nucleotides: TGTGCCAGCAGTTTAACCAGGGACTCTGGCTACACCTTC.